This entry lists 27 T cell receptor beta chains sequenced from one sample in a study of shared clonotypes between healthy human individuals. Using immunoSEQ multiplex PCR, the repertoire was profiled, and TCRdb retains in-frame clones only, with some absent. The sample has around 1,000,000 clones, approximately 80% seen once; the top ten hold about 0.89%. Sequencing was carried out using memory CD4+ T cells from PBMCs. Subset denoted: CD45RA-negative fraction. The receptors shown here come from a young man in good health. Some clones in this sample may be carry-over from other donors' samples.

This clone has only a few counts. The CDR3 sequence: CASSLGRGRLNTEAFF. In DNA form, the CDR3 reads TGTGCCAGCAGCTTAGGTCGCGGCAGGCTGAACACTGAAGCTTTCTTT. The rearrangement links TRBV11-2 to TRBJ1-1; D remains ambiguous. This CDR3 spans 16 amino acids. Germline CDR1 reads SGHAT; CDR2 reads FQNNGV. Trimming pared 1 base from V and 0 bases from J, leaving 12 bases between.

Comments on this clone: A read error may be the cause here, since a much bigger clone is one base away. This sample also contains other DNA sequences that code for the same CDR3. The chain employs TRBV7-9 and TRBJ1-1, with D unresolved. Trimming shortened V by 1 base and J by 6 bases, and 6 bases separated the two germline ends. Germline V gene lookup returns CDR1 SEHNR and CDR2 FQNEAQ (reference sequence). CDR3 size: 12 residues. The chain's CDR3 is CASSLDRAEAFF. The CDR3 nucleotides read TGTGCCAGCAGCTTAGATCGGGCTGAAGCTTTCTTT.

CDR3 sequence reads: CASRRHARGTGELFF. The DNA of the CDR3 is TGTGCCAGCCGCCGACACGCACGTGGGACCGGGGAGCTGTTTTTT. The V and J genes are TRBV21-1 and TRBJ2-2; the D segment call TRBD1 is taken from the table without a DNA check. TRBV21-1 is a known pseudogene. The CDR3 covers 15 residues.

This sequence joins TRBV5-5 and TRBJ2-6, with D perhaps TRBD1 (6 bases). The CDR3 extends over 15 amino acids. With 4 bases removed from V and 2 bases from J, the gap between germline ends came to 10 bases. Germline-derived CDR1 and CDR2 are SGHKS and YYEKEE (reference sequence). CDR3 DNA sequence: TGTGCCAGCAGCCCCGCAGGGGCTGGGGCCAACGTCCTGACTTTC. Its translation is CASSPAGAGANVLTF. Looking up the rest from reference TRBV5-5 and TRBJ2-6 gives the full variable domain: DAGVTQSPTHLIKTRGQQVTLRCSPISGHKSVSWYQQVLGQGPQFIFQYYEKEERGRGNFPDRFSARQFPNYSSELNVNALLLGDSALYLCASSPAGAGANVLTFGAGSRLTVL.

The genes are TRBV5-1 and TRBJ2-3, with D maybe TRBD2 (6 bases). This CDR3 has 15 residues. V was cut by 5 bases and J by 3 bases, with 16 bases left in between. The germline V gene encodes CDR1 SGHRS and CDR2 YFSETQ. In DNA, the CDR3 is TGCGCCAGCAGTTTTAGTTTAGCGGAAACAGATACGCAGTATTTT. Its translation is CASSFSLAETDTQYF.

The genes are TRBV5-1 and TRBJ2-1; the match to TRBD1 covers 10 bases. The germline V gene encodes CDR1 SGHRS and CDR2 YFSETQ. J lost 0 bases, V lost 3 bases, and 9 bases had no gene match. This CDR3 region has 18 residues. The CDR3 nucleotides read TGCGCCAGCAGCTGGACCGGGACAGGGGTTAGCTCCTACAATGAGCAGTTCTTC. Its protein is CASSWTGTGVSSYNEQFF.

The rearrangement links TRBV29-1 to TRBJ2-7; 7 bases agree with TRBD1. The trim removed 5 bases at V and 6 bases at J, leaving 10 bases unmatched. The germline V gene has CDR1 SQVTM and CDR2 ANQGSEA. The CDR3 covers 13 residues. The CDR3 region has the DNA TGCAGCGTTCACAGGGGCCCAGGGGGCGAGCAGTACTTC. Amino acids: CSVHRGPGGEQYF.

The chain recombines TRBV6-5 with TRBJ1-2; TRBD1 is a possible D gene (5 bases). V gave up 7 bases and J gave up 4 bases, with 19 bases separating them. CDR3 size: 15 residues. The V gene's germline CDR1 is MNHEY and CDR2 SVGAGI. CDR3 protein: CASTGLSQFGYGYTF. Here the CDR3 DNA reads TGTGCCAGCACGGGGCTGTCGCAGTTTGGCTATGGCTACACCTTC.

The chain couples TRBV30 to TRBJ2-7; perhaps TRBD1 as D (5 bases). The V end was cut by 3 bases, the J end by 3 bases, with 24 bases between. The germline CDR1 and CDR2 sequences are GTSNPN and SVGIG (reference sequence). The CDR3 contains 17 residues. The chain's CDR3 is CAWRGLRRGRSGYEQYF. The CDR3 coding sequence is TGTGCCTGGAGAGGCCTCCGTAGGGGCCGATCCGGCTACGAGCAGTACTTC.

V gene TRBV28 combines with J gene TRBJ2-7, with TRBD1 identical over 7 bases. The CDR3 covers 13 residues. The V segment lost 2 bases and the J segment 3 bases; nucleotides outside the gene matches: 1. Germline V gene sequence: CDR1 MDHEN, CDR2 SYDVKM. In DNA form, the CDR3 reads TGTGCCAGCAGTTTAAACAGGGGCTACGAGCAGTACTTC. Translating gives CASSLNRGYEQYF. The variable domain in full, with the rest retrieved from reference TRBV28 and TRBJ2-7, is DVKVTQSSRYLVKRTGEKVFLECVQDMDHENMFWYRQDPGLGLRLIYFSYDVKMKEKGDIPEGYSVSREKKERFSLILESASTNQTSMYLCASSLNRGYEQYFGPGTRLTVT.

This chain links TRBV5-4 with TRBJ1-4; no definite D call. The CDR3 consists of 16 residues. The V and J ends lost 4 bases and 4 bases respectively, with 17 bases between them. Germline lookup yields CDR1 SGHNT and CDR2 YYREEE (reference sequence). The CDR3 bases are TGTGCCAGCAGCCCAGCCCAAGGAGGGTATAATGAAAAACTGTTTTTT. Translating gives CASSPAQGGYNEKLFF.

In the case of this clone: Other nucleotide sequences in the sample specify the same CDR3. The CDR3 DNA sequence: TGCAGCGTTGAAGGGACAGGAGGCACAGATACGCAGTATTTT. This sequence encodes CSVEGTGGTDTQYF. The rearrangement uses TRBV29-1 and TRBJ2-3; 7 nucleotides match TRBD1. With 1 base clipped from V and 1 base from J, the junction kept 2 bases outside the gene matches. The CDR3 is 14 amino acids. CDR1 and CDR2 from the germline V gene are SQVTM and ANQGSEA.

V and J are TRBV27 and TRBJ2-3; a weak D match, TRBD1 (6 bases). This CDR3 has 15 amino acids. V dropped 6 bases and J dropped 3 bases, with 16 bases sitting between them. Germline V lookup: CDR1 MNHEY, CDR2 SMNVEV (reference sequence). CDR3: CASRLDSVETDTQYF. The CDR3 DNA reads TGTGCCAGCAGACTGGACAGTGTTGAAACAGATACGCAGTATTTT.

The chain uses TRBV5-6 and TRBJ1-5; D is undetermined. V gave up 4 bases and J gave up 5 bases, with 19 bases separating them. Germline values: CDR1 SGHDT, CDR2 YYEEEE. This CDR3 spans 16 amino acids. The CDR3 nucleotides are TGTGCCAGCAGCGCAACAACCCAGGCTTGGGATCAGCCCCAGCATTTT. Translation gives CASSATTQAWDQPQHF.

This rearrangement joins TRBV29-1 to TRBJ1-2, with 9 bases that match TRBD1. Germline loops: CDR1 SQVTM, CDR2 ANQGSEA. The length of the CDR3 is 15 residues. The ends lost 1 base at V and 4 bases at J; junction bases unmatched: 7. The CDR3 loop is CSVEGGTGHRYGYTF. The DNA of the CDR3 is TGCAGCGTTGAAGGGGGGACAGGGCACCGCTATGGCTACACCTTC. Based on the CDR3 plus reference TRBV29-1 and TRBJ1-2, the full variable domain is SAVISQKPSRDICQRGTSLTIQCQVDSQVTMMFWYRQQPGQSLTLIATANQGSEATYESGFVIDKFPISRPNLTFSTLTVSNMSPEDSSIYLCSVEGGTGHRYGYTFGSGTRLTVV.

The gene calls are TRBV28 and TRBJ1-2; D uncertain. Germline loops: CDR1 MDHEN, CDR2 SYDVKM. The germline V and J ends were trimmed by 6 bases and 8 bases, with 19 bases remaining between them. The CDR3 spans 14 residues. The CDR3 nucleotides read TGTGCCAGCAGGGGGTTAAACTGGCCGGGGGGCTACACCTTC. The encoded protein is CASRGLNWPGGYTF.

This clone appeared a few times. This chain joins TRBV25-1 and TRBJ2-7, with 13 bases matching TRBD2. Trimming cost V 4 bases and J 3 bases; bases outside gene matches: 6. Germline CDR1 MGHDK, CDR2 SYGVNS. The CDR3 contains 16 residues. CDR3 residues: CASSGLGTSGIYEQYF. Here the CDR3 DNA reads TGTGCCAGCAGTGGTCTTGGGACTAGCGGGATCTACGAGCAGTACTTC.

The J gene is TRBJ2-2, the V gene TRBV2; a possible D gene is TRBD1 (5 bases). The V end was cut by 5 bases, the J end by 4 bases, with 14 bases between. This CDR3 has 15 residues. Germline V CDR1 and CDR2: SNHLY, FYNNEI. The CDR3 sequence is CASSPQGLGTGELFF. CDR3 coding DNA: TGTGCCAGCAGTCCCCAGGGTTTGGGCACCGGGGAGCTGTTTTTT.

The chain carries TRBV2 and TRBJ2-6, with 11 positions matching TRBD1. The CDR3 is 22 residues long. The ends lost 7 bases at V and 0 bases at J; junction bases unmatched: 20. Germline loops: CDR1 SNHLY, CDR2 FYNNEI. Here the CDR3 reads CASMDRGQLRSGRRSGANVLTF. The CDR3 DNA reads as TGTGCCAGCATGGACAGGGGGCAGTTAAGGAGCGGGAGACGCTCTGGGGCCAACGTCCTGACTTTC.

The chain is built from TRBV18 and TRBJ2-5, with D perhaps assigned TRBD1 or TRBD2 (5 bases each). V lost 8 bases and J 0 bases, leaving 13 bases between the germline ends. CDR3 length equals 14 residues. Germline V gene data show CDR1 as KGHSH and CDR2 as LQKENI. The CDR3 region has the DNA TGTGCCAGCCAGGGACCCACAAACCAAGAGACCCAGTACTTC. This translates into CASQGPTNQETQYF.

The chain links TRBV19 to TRBJ1-1; the D is unclear. CDR1 and CDR2 (germline): LNHDA, SQIVND (reference sequence). This CDR3 has 12 residues. Trimming cost V 5 bases and J 4 bases, with 8 bases left between them. CDR3 loop: CASSVGVTEAFF. CDR3 in DNA: TGTGCCAGTAGTGTCGGGGTCACTGAAGCTTTCTTT.

The rearrangement joins TRBV19 to TRBJ2-2; perhaps TRBD2 as D (7 bases). The CDR3 loop spans 15 amino acids. Germline V CDR1 and CDR2: LNHDA, SQIVND (reference sequence). Trimming took off 5 bases at V and 2 bases at J, with 12 bases between the two ends. DNA of the CDR3: TGTGCCAGTAGTTGGGCGGGGGCAAACACCGGGGAGCTGTTTTTT. Translation: CASSWAGANTGELFF.

V gene TRBV6-5 combines with J gene TRBJ2-4; TRBD1 aligns across 11 bases. Germline V gives CDR1 MNHEY, CDR2 SVGAGI. This CDR3 has 15 amino acids. J lost 0 bases, V lost 11 bases, and 6 bases had no gene match. The CDR3 DNA follows: TGTGCCGGAAAGGGACAGGGGGTAGCCAAAAACATTCAGTACTTC. The encoded protein is CAGKGQGVAKNIQYF.

This chain joins TRBV5-1 and TRBJ2-4, with TRBD1 as a possible D gene (5 bases). This CDR3 region has 17 residues. With 2 bases removed from V and 1 base from J, the gap between germline ends came to 16 bases. The germline V gene encodes CDR1 SGHRS and CDR2 YFSETQ. CDR3 bases: TGCGCCAGCAGCTTTGGGTCGGACACCTTGGCCAAAAACATTCAGTACTTC. It yields the protein CASSFGSDTLAKNIQYF.

With respect to this clone: The same CDR3 arises from other DNA sequences in this sample as well. The CDR3 nucleotides are TGTGCCTGGAGTGCCAGTTGGGGCTACACCTTC. Its protein product is CAWSASWGYTF. The gene calls are TRBV30 and TRBJ1-2; unclear D gene. V shed 1 base and J shed 8 bases, with 8 bases lying between them. Germline CDR1 is GTSNPN and CDR2 is SVGIG (reference sequence). The CDR3 has 11 amino acids.

The chain carries TRBV2 and TRBJ2-2, with 9 nucleotides matching TRBD2. The CDR3 runs to 15 residues. Trimming removed 4 bases from V and 8 bases from J; junction bases left unmatched: 8. Germline V lookup: CDR1 SNHLY, CDR2 FYNNEI. Here the CDR3 DNA reads TGTGCCAGCAGTGGCGGGAGGGCCCTCGCGGGGGAGCTGTTTTTT. Residues: CASSGGRALAGELFF.

This chain joins TRBV29-1 and TRBJ2-3; TRBD2 agrees at 8 bases. The CDR3 has 14 amino acids. Germline CDR1 is SQVTM and CDR2 is ANQGSEA. V was pared by 4 bases and J by 2 bases, with 5 bases of the junction left unmatched. CDR3 DNA sequence: TGCAGCGTTGCGAGAGCGGGAGACACAGATACGCAGTATTTT. Amino acids: CSVARAGDTDTQYF.